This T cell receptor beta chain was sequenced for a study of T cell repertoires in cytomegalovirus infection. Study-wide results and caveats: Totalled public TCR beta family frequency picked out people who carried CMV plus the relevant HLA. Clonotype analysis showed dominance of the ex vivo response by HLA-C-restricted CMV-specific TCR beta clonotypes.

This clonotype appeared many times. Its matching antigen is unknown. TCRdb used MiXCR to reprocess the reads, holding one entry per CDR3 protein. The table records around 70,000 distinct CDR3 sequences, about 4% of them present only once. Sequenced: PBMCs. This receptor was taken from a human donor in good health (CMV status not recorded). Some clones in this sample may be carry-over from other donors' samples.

The CDR3 DNA reads as TGTGCCAGCAGTCGGGACGGGTTGGTCTATGGCTACACCTTC. Its translation: CASSRDGLVYGYTF. The chain joins TRBV6-6 to TRBJ1-2, with D possibly TRBD1 on 5 matching bases. Germline V gene sequence: CDR1 MNHNY, CDR2 SVGAGI (reference sequence). The CDR3 is 14 amino acids. Trimming removed 5 bases at V and 4 bases at J, with 14 bases between.